This is a list of T cell receptor beta chains from one sample in a study of response to subunit inactivated influenza vaccine. TCRdb passed the RT-PCR reads through MiXCR, listing each CDR3 protein once. Seen here are roughly 620,000 distinct CDR3 sequences, over 9% observed once, and the top ten hold about 11%. These data also featured in a second study, about T cells expressing NK-cell markers.

Sequenced here: PBMCs from blood, sampled on the day of vaccination. Receptor source: a man over 45 who received an inactivated influenza vaccine. Both conserved end residues are part of each CDR3. D genes are given only for firm matches. Clone size is shown for a subset of rows, as once, few, many or a class of expanded clone.

d_gene	v_gene	abundance	j_gene	CDR3nt	CDR3aa
-	TRBV11-2	-	TRBJ2-1	TGTGCCAGCAGCTCGTACATAGGTGGAACGACCAATGAGCAGTTCTTC	CASSSYIGGTTNEQFF
-	TRBV6-1	-	TRBJ2-6	TGTGCCAGCAGTGAGGTGATGACCAACTCTGGGGCCAACGTCCTGACTTTC	CASSEVMTNSGANVLTF
-	TRBV10-3	-	TRBJ2-7	TGTGCCATCCGGGACTGGGCCTACGAGCAGTACTTC	CAIRDWAYEQYF
-	TRBV6-2/TRBV6-3	few	TRBJ2-1	TGTGCCAGCAGTTACTCGGCGGGCCTCGATACCATCAGGAGGGATGAGCAGTTCTTC	CASSYSAGLDTIRRDEQFF
-	TRBV4-3	-	TRBJ2-5	TGCGCCAGCAGCCAAGATGGCACCCAAGAGACCCAGTACTTC	CASSQDGTQETQYF
-	TRBV20-1	-	TRBJ1-1	TGCAGTGCTAGAGCGGGCCACGGGACTGAAGCTTTCTTT	CSARAGHGTEAFF
TRBD1	TRBV28	-	TRBJ1-1	TGTGCCAGCACCCCTTCCAGGGGGACAGGGAACACTGAAGCTTTCTTT	CASTPSRGTGNTEAFF
TRBD1	TRBV9	few	TRBJ1-4	TGTGCCAGCAGCGCGAACATCGGGACAGGGAACGAAAAACTGTTTTTT	CASSANIGTGNEKLFF
-	TRBV7-2	few	TRBJ2-1	TGTGCCAGCAGCTCATTTAGCGGTCTCGATGAGCAGTTCTTC	CASSSFSGLDEQFF
-	TRBV28	-	TRBJ2-3	TGTGCCAGCAGTGCGGCAGATACGCAGTATTTT	CASSAADTQYF
-	TRBV6-2/TRBV6-3	few	TRBJ1-1	TGTGCCAGCAACAAAAGGCCAGAGGTGGTGAACACTGAAGCTTTCTTT	CASNKRPEVVNTEAFF
TRBD2	TRBV7-9	few	TRBJ2-3	TGTGCCAGCAGCTTGACCAGGACTAGCGGGAGGGCGGATACGCAGTATTTT	CASSLTRTSGRADTQYF
-	TRBV18	-	TRBJ2-3	TGTGCCAGCTCCCGGTTTATCGGGCGGAGGACAGATACGCAGTATTTT	CASSRFIGRRTDTQYF
TRBD1	TRBV9	few	TRBJ2-7	TGTGCCAGCAGCGGATTGGGACAGGGGGGCGGCGAGCAGTACTTC	CASSGLGQGGGEQYF
-	TRBV5-1	many	TRBJ2-4	TGCGCCAGCAGCTGGGGCCCGGGTCCTAAAAACATTCAGTACTTC	CASSWGPGPKNIQYF
-	TRBV28	few	TRBJ1-3	TGTGCCAGCAGTTCCCCAGGGCAAGGAAACACCATATATTTT	CASSSPGQGNTIYF
TRBD2	TRBV7-3	-	TRBJ2-1	TGTGCCAGCAGCTTAACGGCCCCTAGCGGGGTCAATGAGCAGTTCTTC	CASSLTAPSGVNEQFF